This T cell receptor (beta chain) stems from a study of blood T cell repertoires in COVID-19. The wider study: Sites across the United States, Italy and Spain contributed samples from acute and convalescent COVID-19.

Details on this clone: Additional DNA sequences in this sample encode the identical CDR3.

In the original processing: Quantification of nucleated cells was approximated via reference gene primer amplification. TCRdb's copy holds only in-frame clones and misses some; the assay was immunoSEQ multiplex PCR. The V and J calls and the clone size are those of that table, but D and trimming were determined from the DNA. The sample records about 170,000 clones, under 85% being singletons. The V gene's germline CDR1 is KGHDR and CDR2 SFDVKD. This CDR3 is 14 amino acids long. Trimming removed 3 bases at V and 0 bases at J, with 4 bases between. The receptor's source is a man aged 60-69 years who had recovered from COVID-19. The sequencing sample was made of peripheral blood. V gene TRBV24-1 combines with J gene TRBJ2-2; no reliable D call. The CDR3 DNA reads TGTGCCACCAGTGATCATTCGAACACCGGGGAGCTGTTTTTT. It is translated as CATSDHSNTGELFF.